One sample yielded the 19 T cell receptor beta chains listed below, sequenced in a study of cytomegalovirus exposure and HLA in healthy donors. The PCR had 60 Vbeta and 13 Jbeta primers. Assay used: immunoSEQ multiplex PCR; TCRdb lists only in-frame clones, some missing. The sample totals under 85,000 clones. The source material was PBMCs. All receptors come from a boy younger than 18 in good health and CMV-seronegative.

V is TRBV9 and J is TRBJ2-7; TRBD1 matches at 10 bases. The CDR3 has 15 amino acids. Losses at the gene ends were 0 bases for V and 2 bases for J; bases not matched to a gene: 2. Germline lookup yields CDR1 SGDLS and CDR2 YYNGEE. The CDR3 nucleotides read TGTGCCAGCAGCGTAGAAGGACAGGGGGCCTACGAGCAGTACTTC. Its protein is CASSVEGQGAYEQYF.

The chain recombines TRBV11-3 with TRBJ1-1, with unresolved D. This CDR3 contains 13 residues. The V end lost 3 bases, the J end lost 1 base, and 6 bases lay between the germline ends. Germline-derived CDR1 and CDR2 are SGHNT and YENEEA. CDR3 region: CASSFYRNTEAFF. CDR3 in DNA: TGTGCCAGCAGCTTTTACAGGAACACTGAAGCTTTCTTT.

The CDR3 here is CASSNPRFGTSGTTDTQYF. The CDR3 DNA sequence: TGTGCCAGTAGTAACCCCCGCTTTGGGACTAGCGGGACGACAGATACGCAGTATTTT. The chain couples TRBV19 to TRBJ2-3; 13 bases match TRBD2. This CDR3 comprises 19 residues. Germline-derived CDR1 and CDR2 are LNHDA and SQIVND (reference sequence). J lost 3 bases, V lost 4 bases, and 13 bases had no gene match.

The genes are TRBV29-1 and TRBJ2-7; no clear D gene. CDR3 length: 14 amino acids. The germline V gene encodes CDR1 SQVTM and CDR2 ANQGSEA. V gave up 7 bases and J gave up 1 base, with 17 bases separating them. CDR3 sequence (DNA): TGCAGCGCGCGCACGGCAGGTTTATCCTACGAGCAGTACTTC. Translation: CSARTAGLSYEQYF.

The chain uses TRBV28 and TRBJ1-5, with TRBD1 matching over 9 bases. The germline V gene has CDR1 MDHEN and CDR2 SYDVKM. The V gene end was trimmed by 6 bases and the J gene end by 4 bases; junction bases not matched to a gene: 4. The CDR3 runs to 14 residues. The CDR3 spells CASSPGQGNQPQHF. In DNA, the CDR3 is TGTGCCAGCAGCCCGGGACAGGGAAATCAGCCCCAGCATTTT.

The rearrangement uses TRBV4-2 and TRBJ2-5, with D perhaps matching TRBD2 (5 bases). From germline, CDR1 is LGHNA and CDR2 YNFKEQ. Trimming removed 0 bases at V and 5 bases at J, with 10 bases between. The CDR3 consists of 14 residues. Here the CDR3 reads CASSQDLAGETQYF. The CDR3 DNA reads TGTGCCAGCAGCCAAGACCTAGCCGGTGAGACCCAGTACTTC.

Here the CDR3 reads CASSDIRSTDTQYF. Written as DNA, the CDR3 is TGTGCCAGCAGTGACATCAGAAGCACAGATACGCAGTATTTT. The chain employs TRBV2 and TRBJ2-3; the D is unclear. V was shortened by 3 bases and J by 0 bases, with 7 bases between the two germline ends. CDR1 SNHLY and CDR2 FYNNEI come from the germline V gene. CDR3 length: 14 amino acids.

The CDR3 nucleotides read TGTGCCACCAGCAGGGGGGGGTTTGGGGTTGGCGAGCAGTACTTC. It codes for CATSRGGFGVGEQYF. The rearrangement links TRBV15 to TRBJ2-7; 7 bases agree with TRBD2. Germline V CDR1 and CDR2: LNHNV, YYDKDF (reference sequence). CDR3 size: 15 residues. Trimming removed 3 bases from V and 6 bases from J; junction bases left unmatched: 11.

The chain couples TRBV19 to TRBJ1-1; D remains unclear. Trimming removed 1 base from V and 4 bases from J, with 10 bases in between. The CDR3 has 14 amino acids. Germline V gene lookup returns CDR1 LNHDA and CDR2 SQIVND (reference sequence). The DNA of the CDR3 is TGTGCCAGTAGTATAGGCGGAGCGAGCACTGAAGCTTTCTTT. This codes for CASSIGGASTEAFF.

CDR3 amino acids: CASSQDSQSSSSGNTIYF. The CDR3, as DNA: TGTGCCAGCAGCCAAGACTCTCAATCTTCGAGCTCTGGAAACACCATATATTTT. The chain carries TRBV4-2 and TRBJ1-3, with D unresolved. V lost 0 bases and J lost 0, with 15 bases in between. The germline V gene has CDR1 LGHNA and CDR2 YNFKEQ. The CDR3 covers 18 residues.

The chain links TRBV5-1 to TRBJ2-1; TRBD2 agrees at 13 bases. J was trimmed by 4 bases and V by 4 bases; bases with no gene match: 8. CDR3 length: 17 residues. Per germline, CDR1 SGHRS and CDR2 YFSETQ. The CDR3, as DNA: TGCGCCAGCAGCCCTGGGTGGGGACTAGCGGGATACAATGAGCAGTTCTTC. The encoded protein is CASSPGWGLAGYNEQFF. The full variable domain, rest sourced from reference TRBV5-1 and TRBJ2-1, is KAGVTQTPRYLIKTRGQQVTLSCSPISGHRSVSWYQQTPGQGLQFLFEYFSETQRNKGNFPGRFSGRQFSNSRSEMNVSTLELGDSALYLCASSPGWGLAGYNEQFFGPGTRLTVL.

This chain joins TRBV19 and TRBJ2-3, with 8 bases identical to TRBD1. CDR1 and CDR2 from the germline V gene are LNHDA and SQIVND (reference sequence). V gave up 6 bases and J gave up 1 base; unmatched junction bases: 3. The CDR3 consists of 14 residues. The CDR3 nucleotides are TGTGCCAGTAGGGCGGACAGGGGCACAGATACGCAGTATTTT. Its translation is CASRADRGTDTQYF.

This chain uses TRBV10-3 with TRBJ1-2, with D maybe TRBD1 (5 bases). The V end was cut by 10 bases, the J end by 4 bases, with 19 bases between. Germline values: CDR1 ENHRY, CDR2 SYGVKD. The CDR3 has 14 amino acids. CDR3 nucleotides: TGTGCCACCGCAGGTGGGGCGGAGGGCTATGGCTACACCTTC. Amino acid sequence: CATAGGAEGYGYTF.

The chain couples TRBV18 to TRBJ1-2, with TRBD1 matching 8 bases. The CDR3 is 17 residues long. In germline, CDR1 is KGHSH, CDR2 LQKENI. V shed 3 bases and J 4 bases; nucleotides not matched to a gene: 13. The CDR3 DNA reads as TGTGCCAGCTCACCCCCCCCTCCCAGGGGGCGCGGCTATGGCTACACCTTC. Its translation: CASSPPPPRGRGYGYTF.

The chain couples TRBV7-3 to TRBJ2-5; TRBD1 agrees at 7 bases. Trimming took 3 bases from V and 2 from J; bases not matched to a gene: 9. Germline loops: CDR1 SGHTA, CDR2 FQGTGA. The CDR3 consists of 16 residues. In nucleotides, the CDR3 is TGTGCCAGCAGCTTGAATTCCGGGACAGAGCAAGAGACCCAGTACTTC. It yields the protein CASSLNSGTEQETQYF.

The genes are TRBV29-1 and TRBJ2-1; no firm D call. V was shortened by 4 bases and J by 4 bases, with 14 bases between the two germline ends. Germline loops: CDR1 SQVTM, CDR2 ANQGSEA. The CDR3 contains 14 residues. CDR3 DNA sequence: TGCAGCGTTGGAGTAAGTCGAGGTTACAATGAGCAGTTCTTC. Translated, it gives CSVGVSRGYNEQFF.

The V and J genes are TRBV7-9 and TRBJ2-3; 10 bases are shared with TRBD2. The CDR3 length is 15 residues. Germline-derived CDR1 and CDR2 are SEHNR and FQNEAQ (reference sequence). With 5 bases clipped from V and 2 bases from J, the junction kept 4 bases outside the gene matches. The CDR3 coding sequence is TGTGCCAGCAGCACTACTAGCGGGACCACAGATACGCAGTATTTT. This translates into CASSTTSGTTDTQYF.

This chain links TRBV7-6 with TRBJ1-3; no clear D. Germline V CDR1 and CDR2: SGHVS, FNYEAQ. V was cut by 2 bases and J by 4 bases, with 12 bases left in between. This CDR3 is 15 amino acids long. The CDR3 is CASSLINDAGNTIYF. The CDR3 DNA sequence: TGTGCCAGCAGCTTAATTAACGATGCGGGAAACACCATATATTTT.

The rearrangement uses TRBV5-4 and TRBJ2-1; 7 positions agree with TRBD2. Germline trimming cut 4 bases from V and 8 bases from J; bases unmatched to any gene: 6. The CDR3 spans 13 residues. Germline-derived CDR1 and CDR2 are SGHNT and YYREEE (reference sequence). The CDR3 DNA is TGTGCCAGCAGCCTCCGGGGGGTCGATGAGCAGTTCTTC. Translated: CASSLRGVDEQFF.